This TCR beta chain was obtained from a study of cytomegalovirus exposure and HLA in healthy donors. Overall study context: The 95 to 150 validation repertoires, a later analysis reported, used the same platform as the roughly 710 first-cohort repertoires. Study findings and constraints: Researchers catalogued under 200 TCR beta chains as cytomegalovirus-associated.

The CDR3 runs to 14 residues. Unmatched junction bases numbered 5, after V lost 5 bases and J lost 3 bases. Germline lookup yields CDR1 MNHEY and CDR2 SMNVEV (reference sequence). Worth noting for this clone: Its antigen is still unknown.

Clones were read by immunoSEQ multiplex PCR, and TCRdb kept only the in-frame ones, dropping some. The table has about 130,000 clones, about nine tenths seen once. This receptor was taken from a man under 40 in good health and CMV-seronegative. The material sequenced was PBMCs. The rearrangement links TRBV27 to TRBJ1-1; 8 positions agree with TRBD1. The CDR3 sequence: CASSPSGGYTEAFF. CDR3 sequence (DNA): TGTGCCAGCAGTCCGTCAGGGGGCTACACTGAAGCTTTCTTT.